This T cell receptor (beta chain) was retrieved from a study of post-analysis software for immune sequencing data. Study outcomes and limitations: Relative to controls, patients had a handful of TRBV segments at higher frequency, with TRBV5-6, TRBV5-1 and TRBV20-1 among these.

The authors incorporated unique molecular identifiers into the TCR beta cDNA libraries. TCRdb re-called the PCR reads with MiXCR, one entry per CDR3 protein. The sample lists about 820,000 distinct CDR3 sequences, approximately 53% seen once, with over 4% in the top ten. Trimming took off 1 base at V and 7 bases at J, with 11 bases between the two ends. The CDR3 spans 14 residues. The germline CDR1 and CDR2 sequences are SGHRS and YFSETQ. Turning to this clonotype: Its target is unknown.

The rearrangement links TRBV5-1 to TRBJ1-4; D perhaps matches TRBD1 (5 bases). Specimen: blood. This TCR was recovered from a girl between 10 and 17 years old with multiple sclerosis. The CDR3 nucleotides read TGCGCCAGCAGCTTGTGGCAGGGAGGTGAAAAACTGTTTTTT. The encoded protein is CASSLWQGGEKLFF.